The next 9 T cell receptor beta chains were all read from a single sample in a study of T cell changes during pregnancy in multiple sclerosis (dated by TCRdb to between 2017 and 2020). Receptor amplification or capture employed the immunoSEQ multiplex PCR assay. Entries here come from immuneACCESS through TCRdb and include only in-frame sequences with V and J called. Some clones fail to appear in such tables; in the studies checked, an unresolved V gene covers under half of the shortfall, and the cause of the remainder is unknown. In this sample the table shows around 72,000 clones, 80% to 95% of which occur a single time. The top ten clones comprise about 0.42% of the sample. The material was CD4+ T cells from peripheral blood mononuclear cells, obtained before pregnancy. All receptors come from a female donor with multiple sclerosis, enrolled in a pregnancy study.

This clone was detected once. CDR3 in amino acids: CASSFKPRMGEKLFF. The CDR3 nucleotides read TGTGCCAGCAGCTTTAAACCGAGGATGGGTGAAAAACTGTTTTTT. The chain links TRBV5-6 to TRBJ1-4; D gene uncertain. Germline V gives CDR1 SGHDT, CDR2 YYEEEE. The CDR3 consists of 15 residues. The V end was cut by 2 bases, the J end by 7 bases, with 15 bases between.

The genes are TRBV14 and TRBJ2-6, with D unclear. The V end was cut by 1 base, the J end by 0 bases, with 7 bases between. CDR3 length equals 16 residues. Germline values: CDR1 SGHDN, CDR2 FVKESK. The CDR3 DNA reads TGTGCCAGCAGCCAAGCAGGCCGCTCTGGGGCCAACGTCCTGACTTTC. This translates into CASSQAGRSGANVLTF.

The chain uses TRBV27 and TRBJ2-7; maybe TRBD1 (5 bases). Germline lookup yields CDR1 MNHEY and CDR2 SMNVEV (reference sequence). V lost 2 bases, J lost 5 bases, and 10 bases lay in between. The CDR3 runs to 13 residues. The CDR3 sequence: CASSLQGIDEQYF. Written as DNA, the CDR3 is TGTGCCAGCAGTTTACAGGGAATCGACGAGCAGTACTTC.

This chain uses TRBV9 with TRBJ2-1; 9 bases are a match to TRBD2. The length of the CDR3 is 15 residues. CDR1 is SGDLS and CDR2 is YYNGEE in the germline V gene. After removal of 2 bases from V and 5 bases from J, the junction contained 5 bases not matched to a gene. The CDR3: CASSVGLAGNNEQFF. The CDR3 nucleotides are TGTGCCAGCAGCGTGGGGCTAGCGGGAAACAATGAGCAGTTCTTC.

This chain connects TRBV29-1 to TRBJ2-3, with 15 bases lining up with TRBD2. With V trimmed by 4 bases and J by 0 bases, 14 bases remained unmatched. Germline CDR1 reads SQVTM; CDR2 reads ANQGSEA. CDR3 size: 20 residues. CDR3 sequence: CSVGAAGTSGRRTSTDTQYF. The CDR3 DNA reads TGCAGCGTTGGCGCGGCCGGGACTAGCGGGAGGAGAACTAGCACAGATACGCAGTATTTT.

The V call is TRBV28, the J call TRBJ1-1; D perhaps matches TRBD1 (6 bases). V gave up 2 bases and J gave up 9 bases, with 16 bases separating them. The CDR3 runs 14 residues. Germline loops: CDR1 MDHEN, CDR2 SYDVKM. Here the CDR3 reads CASSLTPIQGQAFF. DNA for the CDR3: TGTGCCAGCAGTTTAACCCCCATACAGGGACAAGCTTTCTTT.

The chain is built from TRBV11-3 and TRBJ1-4, with D uncertain. CDR3 length: 15 residues. CDR1 is SGHNT and CDR2 is YENEEA in the germline V gene. The V gene lost 5 bases and the J gene lost 0 bases, with 10 bases spanning the gap. CDR3 region: CASSANVATNEKLFF. In DNA, the CDR3 is TGTGCCAGCAGCGCGAACGTTGCAACTAATGAAAAACTGTTTTTT.

Turning to this clone: One end of the junction does not line up with germline, which may come from a read error. The V and J genes are TRBV6-1 and TRBJ2-3, with 9 bases that match TRBD2. Per the germline V gene, CDR1 is MNHNS and CDR2 is SASEGT. CDR3 length: 16 residues. The CDR3 spells CASRDAKREVTDTQYF. The CDR3 bases are TGTGCCAGCCGTGACGCGAAGCGGGAGGTCACAGATACGCAGTATTTT.

The table lists this clone with a count of one. A read error may produce the germline difference seen at one junction end. This rearrangement joins TRBV5-6 to TRBJ2-3; D possibly corresponds to TRBD1 (6 bases). This CDR3 region has 14 residues. Germline V lookup: CDR1 SGHDT, CDR2 YYEEEE. This CDR3 is CVSSSYRESDTQYF. CDR3 nucleotides: TGTGTCAGCAGCTCCTACAGGGAATCAGATACGCAGTATTTT.